A selection of T cell receptor beta chains follows, all from one sample in a study of T cell responses to AZD1222 COVID-19 vaccine. TCRdb keeps only in-frame clones here, not all; method: immunoSEQ multiplex PCR. The table records 150,000 or so clones, 88% of them present only once. This material consisted of peripheral blood, taken on day 0 of AZD1222 vaccination. The receptors derive from an adult in good health. CDR3s include the opening cysteine and the closing phenylalanine or tryptophan. The order of the fields is J gene, V gene, clone size, D gene, CDR3 DNA, CDR3 protein. A D gene is named only where the DNA matches it firmly. Not every row has a clone size; where given, it reads once, few, many or a size class.

J: TRBJ2-7
V: TRBV19
size: .
D: TRBD1
DNA: TGTGCCAGTAGTAAATGGACAGGGGGCGTGGACGAGCAGTACTTC
CDR3: CASSKWTGGVDEQYF

J: TRBJ2-1
V: TRBV5-1
size: once
D: TRBD1
DNA: TGCGCCAGCAGCTTGGTTGGGGCAGGGGGCGCCGGGAATGAGCAGTTCTTC
CDR3: CASSLVGAGGAGNEQFF

J: TRBJ2-3
V: TRBV7-3
size: .
D: .
DNA: TGTGCCAGCAGCGTATACGGGGGTACGCAGTATTTT
CDR3: CASSVYGGTQYF

J: TRBJ2-7
V: TRBV7-9
size: .
D: .
DNA: TGTGCCAGCAGCTTTAGACAGACCACCTACGAGCAGTACTTC
CDR3: CASSFRQTTYEQYF

J: TRBJ2-7
V: TRBV3-1/TRBV3-2
size: .
D: .
DNA: TGTGCCAGCGCAGGGATCTACGAGCAGTACTTC
CDR3: CASAGIYEQYF

J: TRBJ1-1
V: TRBV4-1
size: .
D: .
DNA: TGCGCCAGCAGCCTTCTCCTGCGTTTGAACACTGAAGCTTTCTTT
CDR3: CASSLLLRLNTEAFF

J: TRBJ1-6
V: TRBV7-2
size: .
D: .
DNA: TGTGCCAGCAGCTTAATAATCCCTAATTCACCCCTCCACTTT
CDR3: CASSLIIPNSPLHF

J: TRBJ2-1
V: TRBV6-5
size: .
D: TRBD2
DNA: TGTGCCAGCAGTTATCCCGGGACTAAGCAGTTCTTC
CDR3: CASSYPGTKQFF

J: TRBJ2-7
V: TRBV5-1
size: .
D: .
DNA: TGCGCCAGCAGCTTGGCCGGGACATCTTCCTACGAGCAGTACTTC
CDR3: CASSLAGTSSYEQYF

J: TRBJ1-2
V: TRBV19
size: .
D: TRBD1
DNA: TGTGCCAGCACCACAGGGGATTCTAACTATGGCTACACCTTC
CDR3: CASTTGDSNYGYTF

J: TRBJ2-7
V: TRBV3-1/TRBV3-2
size: .
D: .
DNA: TGTGCCAGCAGCCAAGGTCCCCTATACGAGCAGTACTTC
CDR3: CASSQGPLYEQYF